The next 5 T cell receptor beta chains were all read from a single sample in a study of blood T cell repertoires in COVID-19. This table comes from immunoSEQ multiplex PCR, and its TCRdb copy is limited to in-frame clones, with some not included. The sample carries around 700,000 clones, about 90% recorded once. The sequencing sample was made of peripheral blood. The receptor set was obtained from a woman younger than 30 with acute or convalescent COVID-19.

V usage is TRBV6-6 and J usage is TRBJ2-2, with D hard to call. The CDR3 is made up of 19 amino acids. From germline, CDR1 is MNHNY and CDR2 SVGAGI (reference sequence). Between the trimmed V and J ends, which lost 5 bases and 3 bases, there was a span of 25 bases. For the CDR3, the DNA is TGTGCCAGCAGTCCCTACCAGGCGCAGAACGCCGGTTACACCGGGGAGCTGTTTTTT. Its translation is CASSPYQAQNAGYTGELFF.

The V and J genes are TRBV29-1 and TRBJ1-5; a possible D gene is TRBD1 (5 bases). Trimming cost V 7 bases and J 3 bases, with 13 bases left between them. The CDR3 length is 13 residues. Germline V gene sequence: CDR1 SQVTM, CDR2 ANQGSEA. Here the CDR3 DNA reads TGCAGCGCCCAGGGAGGCTACAATCAGCCCCAGCATTTT. It codes for CSAQGGYNQPQHF. Based on the CDR3 plus reference TRBV29-1 and TRBJ1-5, the full variable domain is SAVISQKPSRDICQRGTSLTIQCQVDSQVTMMFWYRQQPGQSLTLIATANQGSEATYESGFVIDKFPISRPNLTFSTLTVSNMSPEDSSIYLCSAQGGYNQPQHFGDGTRLSIL.

The rearrangement links TRBV18 to TRBJ2-1; D possibly corresponds to TRBD2 (5 bases). V was pared by 6 bases and J by 2 bases, with 17 bases between. Germline values: CDR1 KGHSH, CDR2 LQKENI. This CDR3 has 16 residues. The CDR3 sequence: CASSTREGSPYNEQFF. The CDR3 DNA is TGTGCCAGCTCCACCAGAGAGGGCAGTCCCTACAATGAGCAGTTCTTC.

This clone was counted only a few times. The J gene is TRBJ2-1, the V gene TRBV11-2; D is perhaps TRBD2 (5 bases). The ends were cut back, 1 base at V and 5 bases at J, with 9 bases in the middle. The germline V gene encodes CDR1 SGHAT and CDR2 FQNNGV. The CDR3 is 14 amino acids. The CDR3 DNA reads TGTGCCAGCAGCTTAGTTCGGGGAAACAATGAGCAGTTCTTC. It translates to CASSLVRGNNEQFF.

Here the CDR3 DNA reads TGCGCCAGCAGCTTGGTGGGGTGGGGGGGATCACCCCTCCACTTT. Protein: CASSLVGWGGSPLHF. This sequence joins TRBV5-1 and TRBJ1-6; the D gene is possibly TRBD1 (5 bases). This CDR3 region has 15 residues. CDR1 is SGHRS, CDR2 YFSETQ, per germline. V was cut by 0 bases and J by 10 bases, with 14 bases left in between.